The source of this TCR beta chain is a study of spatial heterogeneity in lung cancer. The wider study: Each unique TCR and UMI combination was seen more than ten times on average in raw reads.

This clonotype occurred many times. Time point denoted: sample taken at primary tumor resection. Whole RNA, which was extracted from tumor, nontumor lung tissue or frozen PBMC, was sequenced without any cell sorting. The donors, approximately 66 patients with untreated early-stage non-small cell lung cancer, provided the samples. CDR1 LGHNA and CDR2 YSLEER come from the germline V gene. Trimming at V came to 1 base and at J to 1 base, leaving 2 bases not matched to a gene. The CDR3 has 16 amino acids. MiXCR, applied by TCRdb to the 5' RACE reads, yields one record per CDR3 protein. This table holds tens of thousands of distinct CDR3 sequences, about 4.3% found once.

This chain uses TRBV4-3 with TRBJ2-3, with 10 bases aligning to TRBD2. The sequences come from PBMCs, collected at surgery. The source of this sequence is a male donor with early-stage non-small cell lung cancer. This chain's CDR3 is CASSQGSGRRTDTQYF. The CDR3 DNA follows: TGCGCCAGCAGCCAAGGTAGCGGGAGGCGCACAGATACGCAGTATTTT.